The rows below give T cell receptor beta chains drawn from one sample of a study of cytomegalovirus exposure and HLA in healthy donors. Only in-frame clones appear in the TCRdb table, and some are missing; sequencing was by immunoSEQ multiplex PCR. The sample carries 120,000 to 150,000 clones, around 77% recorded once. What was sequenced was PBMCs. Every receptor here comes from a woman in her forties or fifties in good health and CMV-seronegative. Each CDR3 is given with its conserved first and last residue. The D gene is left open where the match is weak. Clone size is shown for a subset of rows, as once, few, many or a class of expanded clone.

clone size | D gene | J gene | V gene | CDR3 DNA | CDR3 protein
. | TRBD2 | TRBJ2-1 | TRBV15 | TGTGCCACCAGCAGGACTAGCGGGGGGAACTACAATGAGCAGTTCTTC | CATSRTSGGNYNEQFF
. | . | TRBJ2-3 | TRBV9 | TGTGCCAGCTCAGTGGGGCCGGGCACAGATACGCAGTATTTT | CASSVGPGTDTQYF
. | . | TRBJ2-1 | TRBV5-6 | TGTGCCAGCAGCTTCACAGTGTGGAGGTATGACTACAATGAGCAGTTCTTC | CASSFTVWRYDYNEQFF
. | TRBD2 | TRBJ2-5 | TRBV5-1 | TGCGCCAGCAGCTTGTCAGGACTAGAGCAAGAGACCCAGTACTTC | CASSLSGLEQETQYF
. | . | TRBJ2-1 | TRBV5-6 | TGTGCCAGCAGCACGCAGGGTTTAGGGCAGTTCTTC | CASSTQGLGQFF
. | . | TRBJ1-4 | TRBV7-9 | TGTGCCAGCAGTTCACGTGCGCGGCTAAATGAAAAACTGTTTTTT | CASSSRARLNEKLFF
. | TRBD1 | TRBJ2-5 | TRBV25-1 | TGTGCCAGCAGTATACGGACAGGGGGAGAGACCCAGTACTTC | CASSIRTGGETQYF
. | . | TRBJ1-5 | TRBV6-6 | TGTGCCAGCAGGCCAACCGGGAGCCAGCCCCAGCATTTT | CASRPTGSQPQHF
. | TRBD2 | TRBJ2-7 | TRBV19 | TGTGCCAGTAGTATCACTAGCGGTTCCTACGAGCAGTACTTC | CASSITSGSYEQYF
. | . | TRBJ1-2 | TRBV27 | TGTGCCAGCAGTTTATATGGCAGGGGCTATGGCTACACCTTC | CASSLYGRGYGYTF
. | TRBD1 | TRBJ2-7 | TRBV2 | TGTGCCAGCAGGTCCCCCGGGGACAGATCGGCTACGGAGCAGTACTTC | CASRSPGDRSATEQYF
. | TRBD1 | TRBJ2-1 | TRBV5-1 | TGCGCCAGCAGCACGAGGACAGGGCCTCAATCCTACAATGAGCAGTTCTTC | CASSTRTGPQSYNEQFF
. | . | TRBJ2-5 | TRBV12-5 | TGTGCTAGTGGTTTGCCAGGTCAAGAGACCCAGTACTTC | CASGLPGQETQYF
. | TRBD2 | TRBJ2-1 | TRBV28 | TGTGCCAGCAGTTTGATAAGCGGGGGGGTCACTGAGCAGTTCTTC | CASSLISGGVTEQFF
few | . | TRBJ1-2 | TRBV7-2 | TGTGCCAGCAGCACCCGGACAGAAAACTATGGCTACACCTTC | CASSTRTENYGYTF
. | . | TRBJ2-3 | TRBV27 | TGTGCCAGCAATTCAGGGGAATCGGATACGCAGTATTTT | CASNSGESDTQYF
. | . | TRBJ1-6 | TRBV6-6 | TGTGCCAGCAGTTACTCTGGGGGGGCCGGTAATTCACCCCTCCACTTT | CASSYSGGAGNSPLHF
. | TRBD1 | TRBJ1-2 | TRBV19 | TGTGCCAGTAGTATATGGACAGGGGTAGCTAACTATGGCTACACCTTC | CASSIWTGVANYGYTF
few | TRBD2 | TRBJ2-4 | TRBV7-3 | TGTGCCAGCAGCTTAGTCGGGGGGGAAAACATTCAGTACTTC | CASSLVGGENIQYF
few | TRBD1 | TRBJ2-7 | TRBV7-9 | TGTGCCAGCAGCCGCCGATCAGGGGACAGGGCGCCCGTAGAGCAGTACTTC | CASSRRSGDRAPVEQYF
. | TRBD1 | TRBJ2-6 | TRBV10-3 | TGTGCCATCAGTGGGGACAGGGGTACTGGGGCCAACGTCCTGACTTTC | CAISGDRGTGANVLTF
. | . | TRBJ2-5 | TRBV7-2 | TGTGCCAGCAGCTTAGTCGTTAGCGGAGAGACCCAGTACTTC | CASSLVVSGETQYF
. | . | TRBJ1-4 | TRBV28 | TGTGCCAGCAGTCCCCCAGCAGAGGAGAATGAAAAACTGTTTTTT | CASSPPAEENEKLFF
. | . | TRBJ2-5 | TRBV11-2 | TGTGCCAGCAGCTCCTTCGGTGGGACAAACGGCGGAGAGACCCAGTACTTC | CASSSFGGTNGGETQYF
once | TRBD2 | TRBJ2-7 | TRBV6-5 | TGTGCCAGCAGTTCCAAGGGGACTAGCGGCTACGAGCAGTACTTC | CASSSKGTSGYEQYF
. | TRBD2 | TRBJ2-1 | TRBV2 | TGTGCCAGCAGCGGGGGGGCGGGCCGTACAGATGAGCAGTTCTTC | CASSGGAGRTDEQFF
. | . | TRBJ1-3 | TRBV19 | TGTGCCAGTAGTTACGCGGATAGCTCTGGAAACACCATATATTTT | CASSYADSSGNTIYF
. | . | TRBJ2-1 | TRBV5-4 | TGTGCCAGCAGCTTGGATGCCAGCGATATCAATGAGCAGTTCTTC | CASSLDASDINEQFF
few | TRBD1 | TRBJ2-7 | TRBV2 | TGTGCCAGCAGCAGACAGGGGACCTACGGGCAGTACTTC | CASSRQGTYGQYF
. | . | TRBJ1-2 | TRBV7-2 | TGTGCCAGCAGCGCACTACAGGGTCTCACTGGTGGCTACACCTTC | CASSALQGLTGGYTF
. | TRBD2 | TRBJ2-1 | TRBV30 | TGTGCCTGGTCCCGGGGCCTAGCGGGTGGGAATGAGCAGTTCTTC | CAWSRGLAGGNEQFF
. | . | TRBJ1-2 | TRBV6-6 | TGTGCCAGCAGGGAGGGACGCCACAACTATGGCTACACCTTC | CASREGRHNYGYTF
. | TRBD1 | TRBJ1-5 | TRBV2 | TGTGCCAGCAGTGACGGTTGGGGACAGGGGGCGCTTAGCAATCAGCCCCAGCATTTT | CASSDGWGQGALSNQPQHF
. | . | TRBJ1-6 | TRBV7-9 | TGTGCCAGCAGCCCCGGGGGGGGGCTTGATTCACCCCTCCACTTT | CASSPGGGLDSPLHF
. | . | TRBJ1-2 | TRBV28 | TGTGCCAGCAGACTACTTGACTATGGCTACACCTTC | CASRLLDYGYTF
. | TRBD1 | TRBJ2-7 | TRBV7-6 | TGTGCCAGCAGCTTACAGATCACAGGGGCGAGCAACGAGCAGTACTTC | CASSLQITGASNEQYF
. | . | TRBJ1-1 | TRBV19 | TGTGCCAGTAGTTCCCGAGGGGGGGGGCCTGATGAAGCTTTCTTT | CASSSRGGGPDEAFF
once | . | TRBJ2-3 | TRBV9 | TGTGCCAGCAGCGTAGCGCCCGGAGGGGGCTACCTGAGCACAGATACGCAGTATTTT | CASSVAPGGGYLSTDTQYF
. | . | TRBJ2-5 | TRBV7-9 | TGTGCCAGCAGCGGAGGGGTACAAGAGACCCAGTACTTC | CASSGGVQETQYF
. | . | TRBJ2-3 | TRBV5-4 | TGTGCCAGCAGCTCCAGCGCGAATACGCAGTATTTT | CASSSSANTQYF
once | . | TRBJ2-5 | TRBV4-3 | TGCGCCAGCAGCCAAGAACAGTACCAAGAGACCCAGTACTTC | CASSQEQYQETQYF
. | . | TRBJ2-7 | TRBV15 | TGTGCCACCAGCACCACTGCCCCGGACTACCCTTTATCCTACGAGCAGTACTTC | CATSTTAPDYPLSYEQYF
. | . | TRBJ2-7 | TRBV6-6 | TGTGCCAGCAGCCGGGGATGGGCCTACGAGCAGTACTTC | CASSRGWAYEQYF
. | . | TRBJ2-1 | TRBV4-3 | TGCGCCAGCAGCCAAGAAGTTTTCAGGGGCTTATTCATTGATGAGCAGTTCTTC | CASSQEVFRGLFIDEQFF
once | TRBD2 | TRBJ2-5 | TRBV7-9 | TGTGCCAGCAGGCTGGGCGGGGGAGGAGAGACCCAGTACTTC | CASRLGGGGETQYF